Listed here are 7 T cell receptor beta chains from one sample, sequenced in a study of blood T cell repertoires in COVID-19. Sequencing was performed with immunoSEQ multiplex PCR; in TCRdb, only in-frame clones are kept and a portion is missing. The sample comprises approximately 250,000 clones, less than 90% of which are singletons, and more than 1.5% rests with the top ten. Source material: peripheral blood. These receptors were taken from a woman in her thirties or forties who had recovered from COVID-19.

This clone was observed once. The chain recombines TRBV4-1 with TRBJ1-2, with 7 bases that match TRBD1. V shed 1 base and J 8 bases; nucleotides not matched to a gene: 19. CDR3 length equals 18 residues. Germline-derived CDR1 and CDR2 are MGHRA and YSYEKL. The CDR3 nucleotides read TGCGCCAGCAGCCAAGGTGGTGGACGGGGCGGGAGGGGACAGGGCTACACCTTC. Translated: CASSQGGGRGGRGQGYTF.

The rearrangement joins TRBV5-4 to TRBJ2-5; 9 bases agree with TRBD2. This CDR3 spans 15 amino acids. V was clipped by 0 bases and J by 5 bases; unmatched bases: 5. The V gene's germline CDR1 is SGHNT and CDR2 YYREEE (reference sequence). The CDR3 coding sequence is TGTGCCAGCAGCTTGGGTGGACTAGCGAAGGAGACCCAGTACTTC. It codes for CASSLGGLAKETQYF.

V usage is TRBV28 and J usage is TRBJ2-7; 9 bases fit TRBD1. The CDR3 spans 15 residues. Germline values: CDR1 MDHEN, CDR2 SYDVKM. V shed 5 bases, J shed 3 bases, and the junction held 8 bases outside the gene matches. CDR3 in DNA: TGTGCCAGCAGTCAACCGGGACAGGGTGGCTACGAGCAGTACTTC. Protein product: CASSQPGQGGYEQYF. The entire variable domain, with the rest obtained from reference TRBV28 and TRBJ2-7, is as follows: DVKVTQSSRYLVKRTGEKVFLECVQDMDHENMFWYRQDPGLGLRLIYFSYDVKMKEKGDIPEGYSVSREKKERFSLILESASTNQTSMYLCASSQPGQGGYEQYFGPGTRLTVT.

V gene TRBV6-1 combines with J gene TRBJ1-2, with no clear D. The CDR3 totals 13 residues. The V end was cut by 2 bases, the J end by 3 bases, with 7 bases between. CDR1 is MNHNS, CDR2 SASEGT, per germline. The CDR3 loop is CASSENPDYGYTF. The CDR3 DNA reads as TGTGCCAGCAGTGAAAACCCAGACTATGGCTACACCTTC.

The chain uses TRBV7-9 and TRBJ1-1; 7 bases are a match to TRBD1. The germline gives CDR1 SEHNR, CDR2 FQNEAQ (reference sequence). Germline trimming cut 1 base from V and 6 bases from J; bases unmatched to any gene: 5. The CDR3 runs 14 residues. The CDR3 DNA reads as TGTGCCAGCAGCTTAGAAACAGGGGCCGCTGAAGCTTTCTTT. It yields the protein CASSLETGAAEAFF. Full variable domain (rest looked up from reference TRBV7-9 and TRBJ1-1): DTGVSQNPRHKITKRGQNVTFRCDPISEHNRLYWYRQTLGQGPEFLTYFQNEAQLEKSRLLSDRFSAERPKGSFSTLEIQRTEQGDSAMYLCASSLETGAAEAFFGQGTRLTVV.

The V gene is TRBV2, the J gene TRBJ2-5, with D hard to call. The V and J ends lost 2 bases and 0 bases respectively, with 7 bases between them. This CDR3 has 14 amino acids. CDR1 and CDR2 (germline): SNHLY, FYNNEI. This CDR3 reads CASSETVYQETQYF. The CDR3 coding sequence is TGTGCCAGCAGTGAAACGGTGTACCAAGAGACCCAGTACTTC.

The rearrangement joins TRBV2 to TRBJ1-2, with TRBD1 identical over 9 bases. The V and J ends lost 6 bases and 3 bases, in that order; junction bases with no gene match: 11. The CDR3 runs 16 residues. The V gene's germline CDR1 is SNHLY and CDR2 FYNNEI. As DNA, the CDR3 is TGTGCCAGCAGCCAGGACAGGGGAGATTTGGACTATGGCTACACCTTC. Protein product: CASSQDRGDLDYGYTF.